Included here is one T cell receptor beta chain sequence, with context. The germline V and J ends were trimmed by 4 bases and 1 base, with 10 bases remaining between them. From germline, CDR1 is MGHRA and CDR2 YSYEKL. The CDR3 runs to 15 residues. This entry belongs to a study of blood T cell repertoires in COVID-19. About the study: Spain, Italy and the United States supplied samples that represented acute and convalescent COVID-19. Sources were T cells, B-cell-depleted T cells, or PBMCs; the material itself was cDNA or gDNA.

Original handling: Estimation of nucleated cell counts relied on the amplification of reference gene primers. Profiling relied on immunoSEQ multiplex PCR, and the TCRdb table lists in-frame clones only, not all of them. The D gene and trimming were derived from the DNA, and the V and J assignments and clone size from that table. The sample has under 300,000 clones, roughly 80% seen once. The material sequenced was peripheral blood. This clonotype was obtained from an elderly woman with acute or convalescent COVID-19. This sequence joins TRBV4-1 and TRBJ2-2; D possibly corresponds to TRBD2 (6 bases). Here the CDR3 DNA reads TGCGCCAGCAGCCCGCGGGACTGGAACACCGGGGAGCTGTTTTTT. Encoded protein: CASSPRDWNTGELFF.